Listed below are T cell receptor beta chains from one sample, sequenced in a study of cytomegalovirus exposure and HLA in healthy donors. Profiling relied on immunoSEQ multiplex PCR, and the TCRdb table lists in-frame clones only, not all of them. The sample contains about 180,000 clones, 60% to 85% of which appear only once. The sample consisted of PBMCs. The receptors derive from a male donor in good health and CMV-seronegative. CDR3s include the opening cysteine and the closing phenylalanine or tryptophan. The D gene is left open where the match is weak. A clone size is listed for some rows: how often the clone was seen (once, few, many), or a class if it is expanded.

d_gene	v_gene	j_gene	abundance	CDR3nt	CDR3aa
.	TRBV7-9	TRBJ2-3	.	TGTGCCAGCGTTTCGACTAGCACAGATACGCAGTATTTT	CASVSTSTDTQYF
TRBD1	TRBV13	TRBJ2-1	few	TGTGCCAGCAGCTCCCAAGGACAGGGATACAATGAGCAGTTCTTC	CASSSQGQGYNEQFF
.	TRBV28	TRBJ2-7	.	TGTGCCAGCACCAAATCATCCTACGAGCAGTACTTC	CASTKSSYEQYF
TRBD1	TRBV30	TRBJ1-1	.	TGTGCCTGGCTCGGACAGGCTAACACTGAAGCTTTCTTT	CAWLGQANTEAFF
TRBD1	TRBV6-6	TRBJ1-1	.	TGTGCCAGCAATCGACAGGGTCCCACTGAAGCTTTCTTT	CASNRQGPTEAFF
TRBD2	TRBV6-5	TRBJ2-7	.	TGTGCCAGCAGTTACTCTGCTAGCGGAACCGAGCAGTACTTC	CASSYSASGTEQYF
TRBD1	TRBV30	TRBJ2-5	.	TGTGCCTGGAGTTCGGGACAGCCTGGGGAAGAGACCCAGTACTTC	CAWSSGQPGEETQYF
.	TRBV7-9	TRBJ1-2	few	TGTGCCAGCAGCCCCGGGGAGCGTACACGCCGCTACACCTTC	CASSPGERTRRYTF
.	TRBV28	TRBJ1-2	few	TGTGCCAGCACCGGTTACGGGCAGGGGTATGGCTACACCTTC	CASTGYGQGYGYTF
.	TRBV6-6	TRBJ1-5	.	TGTGCCAGCAGTCATGACTTAAGCAATCAGCCCCAGCATTTT	CASSHDLSNQPQHF
.	TRBV4-2	TRBJ1-3	few	TGTGCCAGCAGCCAAGATGGTAGAAGGGCAGGGGACGCAAACACCATATATTTT	CASSQDGRRAGDANTIYF
.	TRBV5-1	TRBJ2-7	.	TGCGCCAGCAGCTTGGGGGCCGCCAGGGTATCCTACGAGCAGTACTTC	CASSLGAARVSYEQYF
.	TRBV6-5	TRBJ1-1	.	TGTGCCAGCAGTTCTGAAACCGGGACTCTTGAAGCTTTCTTT	CASSSETGTLEAFF
TRBD2	TRBV7-9	TRBJ2-1	.	TGTGCCAGCAGCCACACCTTTCAAAGCGGGAGTCATGAGCAGTTCTTC	CASSHTFQSGSHEQFF
TRBD1	TRBV18	TRBJ2-3	once	TGTGCCAGCTCACCATCATTTGGCGGGACAGGGGATAGCACAGATACGCAGTATTTT	CASSPSFGGTGDSTDTQYF
TRBD1	TRBV9	TRBJ1-4	.	TGTGCCAGCAGCTCATGGGACAGTGGGAGTGAAAAACTGTTTTTT	CASSSWDSGSEKLFF
.	TRBV28	TRBJ1-5	.	TGTGCCAGCAGCCCTGGGGGGGGCGATCAGCCCCAGCATTTT	CASSPGGGDQPQHF
.	TRBV28	TRBJ1-1	once	TGTGCCAGCCTTCCAACAGAGAACACTGAAGCTTTCTTT	CASLPTENTEAFF
.	TRBV4-1	TRBJ2-7	once	TGCGCCAGCAGCCAAGGGATCGGGGAACTTCCGATTTACGAGCAGTACTTC	CASSQGIGELPIYEQYF
.	TRBV6-5	TRBJ1-6	.	TGTGCCAGCAGTTACTCGACAGTTTATAATTCACCCCTCCACTTT	CASSYSTVYNSPLHF
.	TRBV6-5	TRBJ2-5	.	TGTGCCAGCAGTCAACTCCGGGGGACGGGGGAGACCCAGTACTTC	CASSQLRGTGETQYF
TRBD2	TRBV13	TRBJ2-1	.	TGTGCCAGCAGCTTACCAAGGACTAGCGGGAGATACAATGAGCAGTTCTTC	CASSLPRTSGRYNEQFF
TRBD2	TRBV5-6	TRBJ2-1	few	TGTGCCAGCAGCTTGGGGGAAGTGACTAGCGCACCCAAAAACAATGAGCAGTTCTTC	CASSLGEVTSAPKNNEQFF
TRBD1	TRBV5-1	TRBJ2-1	few	TGCGCCAGCAGCTTAGCGACAGGGTCGGACAATGAGCAGTTCTTC	CASSLATGSDNEQFF
TRBD1	TRBV2	TRBJ1-2	.	TGTGCCAGCGACAGGGGAAGCTATGGCTACACCTTC	CASDRGSYGYTF
.	TRBV30	TRBJ1-4	.	TGTGCCTGGAGTGTAGGACTGTCTAATGAAAAACTGTTTTTT	CAWSVGLSNEKLFF
.	TRBV9	TRBJ2-1	few	TGTGCCAGCAGCGTAGGGGGCCACGACTCCTACTCCGATGAGCAGTTCTTC	CASSVGGHDSYSDEQFF
.	TRBV2	TRBJ2-4	once	TGTGCCAGCAGCAACTTTCTAGATTCGGGGTTC	CASSNFLDSGF
TRBD2	TRBV15	TRBJ2-3	.	TGTGCCACCAGCAGAGATAGGACTAGCGGGAGGGCCGCAGATACGCAGTATTTT	CATSRDRTSGRAADTQYF
TRBD2	TRBV7-2	TRBJ2-1	.	TGTGCCAGCAGCACTCTACTGGGGACTAGCGGTTACAATGAGCAGTTCTTC	CASSTLLGTSGYNEQFF
TRBD1	TRBV29-1	TRBJ1-5	once	TGCAGCGTTGGGGGACAGCTCAATCAGCCCCAGCATTTT	CSVGGQLNQPQHF
.	TRBV5-6	TRBJ2-3	.	TGTGCCAGCAGCGCGGCCCTGAGAGGCGTTAACACAGATACGCAGTATTTT	CASSAALRGVNTDTQYF
TRBD2	TRBV30	TRBJ2-7	.	TGTGCCTGGATGTCGACTAGCGGGACACTAAGCTCCTACGAGCAGTACTTC	CAWMSTSGTLSSYEQYF
.	TRBV4-1	TRBJ1-1	few	TGCGCCAGCAGCCAAGCCCGGGGGGGAAACACTGAAGCTTTCTTT	CASSQARGGNTEAFF
TRBD2	TRBV28	TRBJ2-3	.	TGTGCCAGCGGATTGGCTAGCGGAGGCACAGATACGCAGTATTTT	CASGLASGGTDTQYF
TRBD2	TRBV4-2	TRBJ2-7	few	TGTGCCAGCAGCCAAGGCGAATCCGGGACTAGGAACTACGAGCAGTACTTC	CASSQGESGTRNYEQYF
.	TRBV5-1	TRBJ1-5	.	TGCGCCAGCAGCTTGGCGGGGGATCAGCCCCAGCATTTT	CASSLAGDQPQHF
.	TRBV9	TRBJ2-1	few	TGTGCCAGCAGCGTAGCCTACTGGTTCAGGGGTCGGGATGAGCAGTTCTTC	CASSVAYWFRGRDEQFF
.	TRBV6-4	TRBJ2-2	few	TGTGCCAGCAGTGACTCGGTTTCAGGCACCGGGGAGCTGTTTTTT	CASSDSVSGTGELFF
TRBD1	TRBV27	TRBJ1-6	.	TGTGCCACCAGAGAACGACGGTTCGGGACAGGGGATTCACCCCTCCACTTT	CATRERRFGTGDSPLHF
TRBD2	TRBV5-4	TRBJ2-1	.	TGTGCCAGCAGCCCTAGCGGGGGGGCTTGCAATGAGCAGTTCTTC	CASSPSGGACNEQFF
TRBD1	TRBV7-3	TRBJ1-2	.	TGTGCCAGCGGAGGAGGACAGGTTCCAGGGGCTAACTATGGCTACACCTTC	CASGGGQVPGANYGYTF